The 11 T cell receptor beta chains reported below all come from one sample, sequenced in a study of shared clonotypes between healthy human individuals. TCRdb's table, derived via immunoSEQ multiplex PCR, lists solely in-frame clones and lacks some. Seen here are about 2.1 million clones, approximately 94% observed once, and the top ten hold over 1.5%. The naive CD8 subset, CD45RO-negative cells positively selected for CCR7, excluded terminally differentiated effector memory CD45RA+ cells. Sequenced sample: naive CD8+ T cells from PBMCs. The receptors stem from a young man in good health. Some clones in this sample may be carry-over from other donors' samples.

The V call is TRBV28, the J call TRBJ2-3, with 12 bases identical to TRBD2. Germline V CDR1 and CDR2: MDHEN, SYDVKM. CDR3 length: 16 residues. V was clipped by 2 bases and J by 3 bases; unmatched bases: 3. The DNA of the CDR3 is TGTGCCAGCAGTTTACCTAGCGGGAGGGATACAGATACGCAGTATTTT. Its protein product is CASSLPSGRDTDTQYF.

This clone was seen a single time. The chain joins TRBV18 to TRBJ2-1; TRBD2 matches at 10 bases. The junction had 10 bases not matched to a gene; V was cut back by 3 bases and J by 8 bases. Germline assignment: CDR1 KGHSH and CDR2 LQKENI. This CDR3 is built from 16 residues. CDR3 DNA sequence: TGTGCCAGCTCACCGGGCAGCGGGAGGGCCCCCCATGAGCAGTTCTTC. Translation gives CASSPGSGRAPHEQFF.

This clone was detected only once. V gene TRBV7-3 combines with J gene TRBJ2-1, with D possibly being TRBD1 (5 bases). Trimming stripped 1 base from V and 5 bases from J, with 9 bases between. CDR3 size: 14 residues. Germline V gene sequence: CDR1 SGHTA, CDR2 FQGTGA. CDR3 amino acids: CASSLRGSHNEQFF. The CDR3, as DNA: TGTGCCAGCAGCTTAAGGGGCAGCCACAATGAGCAGTTCTTC.

The V and J genes are TRBV19 and TRBJ2-7, with D possibly matching TRBD1 (5 bases). The CDR3 spans 15 residues. V was trimmed by 3 bases and J by 7 bases, leaving 19 bases between them. CDR1 is LNHDA, CDR2 SQIVND, per germline (reference sequence). Written as DNA, the CDR3 is TGTGCCAGTAGTATTGACGTAGGGGTCTCAATGGAGCAGTACTTC. This sequence encodes CASSIDVGVSMEQYF. Looking up the rest from reference TRBV19 and TRBJ2-7 gives the full variable domain: DGGITQSPKYLFRKEGQNVTLSCEQNLNHDAMYWYRQDPGQGLRLIYYSQIVNDFQKGDIAEGYSVSREKKESFPLTVTSAQKNPTAFYLCASSIDVGVSMEQYFGPGTRLTVT.

The J gene is TRBJ1-5, the V gene TRBV28; no reliable D call. The CDR3 has 13 amino acids. The V end lost 7 bases, the J end lost 6 bases, and 13 bases lay between the germline ends. CDR1 is MDHEN, CDR2 SYDVKM, per germline. CDR3: CASNENGVQPQHF. CDR3 bases: TGTGCCAGCAATGAAAACGGGGTTCAGCCCCAGCATTTT.

This chain uses TRBV28 with TRBJ2-2; the D gene could be TRBD1 or TRBD2 (5 bases each). The CDR3 contains 15 residues. The germline V and J ends were trimmed by 7 bases and 6 bases, with 18 bases remaining between them. Germline V gene sequence: CDR1 MDHEN, CDR2 SYDVKM. The CDR3 DNA reads TGTGCCAGCACCCCCAAGGGGAGTCTCTCCGGGGAGCTGTTTTTT. Translation gives CASTPKGSLSGELFF. Drawing the rest from reference TRBV28 and TRBJ2-2, the complete variable domain is DVKVTQSSRYLVKRTGEKVFLECVQDMDHENMFWYRQDPGLGLRLIYFSYDVKMKEKGDIPEGYSVSREKKERFSLILESASTNQTSMYLCASTPKGSLSGELFFGEGSRLTVL.

V gene TRBV6-1 combines with J gene TRBJ1-5; D ambiguous. CDR1 MNHNS and CDR2 SASEGT come from the germline V gene. The V end was cut by 5 bases, the J end by 2 bases, with 13 bases between. This CDR3 region has 15 residues. CDR3 coding DNA: TGTGCCAGCAGTAAGAGAGATGATGGCAATCAGCCCCAGCATTTT. As protein: CASSKRDDGNQPQHF.

V gene TRBV27 combines with J gene TRBJ1-4; 7 nucleotides align to TRBD1. The germline V gene encodes CDR1 MNHEY and CDR2 SMNVEV (reference sequence). Trimming removed 3 bases from V and 7 bases from J; junction bases left unmatched: 8. This CDR3 comprises 15 residues. The CDR3 protein is CASSFTGAGGEKLFF. The CDR3 nucleotides are TGTGCCAGCAGTTTCACAGGGGCAGGGGGTGAAAAACTGTTTTTT.

CDR3 nucleotides: TGCAGTGCTAGAGCGGGCCCTTACACCTTC. It encodes CSARAGPYTF. The V and J genes are TRBV20-1 and TRBJ1-2, with unresolved D. The germline V gene encodes CDR1 DFQATT and CDR2 SNEGSKA (reference sequence). V dropped 1 base and J dropped 11 bases, with 8 bases sitting between them. This CDR3 contains 10 residues.

Concerning this clone: Other DNA sequences in this sample translate to the same CDR3. The chain combines TRBV6-5 with TRBJ1-5; 7 bases are a match to TRBD1. V lost 5 bases and J lost 1; bases outside the gene matches: 2. In germline, CDR1 is MNHEY, CDR2 SVGAGI. The CDR3 covers 14 residues. The CDR3 region is CASSGDSSNQPQHF. As DNA, the CDR3 is TGTGCCAGCAGTGGGGACAGCAGCAATCAGCCCCAGCATTTT.

The genes are TRBV28 and TRBJ2-1; 11 bases map to TRBD2. Germline lookup yields CDR1 MDHEN and CDR2 SYDVKM. The V segment lost 6 bases and the J segment 5 bases; nucleotides outside the gene matches: 6. This CDR3 comprises 15 residues. Here the CDR3 DNA reads TGTGCCAGCAGCCGGGGACTAGCGGCACACAATGAGCAGTTCTTC. Translated: CASSRGLAAHNEQFF.